This T cell receptor beta chain is from a study of metastatic and nonmetastatic thyroid tumors. Study as a whole: From malignant and benign thyroid patients, repertoires in blood and in tumor or nodule tissue were compared.

Overall study findings and caveats: Within blood and tumor, benign nodules reportedly had significantly lower TCR beta diversity than malignant thyroid tumors did.

Regarding this clone: Its matching antigen is unknown.

Patients were all untreated before their thyroid surgery. CDR3 length: 12 amino acids. Germline loops: CDR1 SGHAT, CDR2 FQNNGV. The V gene lost 1 base and the J gene lost 6 bases, with 6 bases spanning the gap. MiXCR was used by TCRdb to re-call the PCR reads. Of about 24,000 clones listed, 20% to 25% are singletons. The clonotype originates from a male donor with papillary thyroid cancer or a benign thyroid nodule (not recorded which). Some clones in this sample may be carry-over from other donors' samples. Sequenced material: blood. V and J are TRBV11-2 and TRBJ1-2, with D possibly matching TRBD1 (5 bases). CDR3 residues: CASSLAGNGYTF. The CDR3 bases are TGTGCCAGCAGCTTAGCAGGGAATGGCTACACCTTC.